This TCR beta chain is from a study of blood T cell repertoires in COVID-19. For the study at large: Acute-phase and convalescent COVID-19 samples originated in the United States, Italy and Spain. From T cells, B-cell-depleted T cells, or PBMCs came the material, which was cDNA or gDNA.

The V gene's germline CDR1 is SGHRS and CDR2 YFSETQ. V dropped 4 bases and J dropped 5 bases, with 9 bases sitting between them. The CDR3 extends over 13 amino acids. In the source study's methods: Reference gene primer amplification in the assay estimated nucleated cell counts. Clones were sequenced by immunoSEQ multiplex PCR, and TCRdb holds only the in-frame ones, with some missing. That table is the source of V, J and clone size, and D and trimming were worked out from the DNA. The data contain more than 80,000 clones, roughly 83% of them seen just once; the ten biggest clones take up under 8.5%.

The sequencing input was peripheral blood. This receptor was obtained from a middle-aged man with active COVID-19. V gene TRBV5-1 combines with J gene TRBJ1-4; the D gene is possibly TRBD1 (6 bases). CDR3 amino acids: CASSLQGNEKLFF. CDR3 coding DNA: TGCGCCAGCAGCCTGCAGGGGAATGAAAAACTGTTTTTT.